The clone carrying this TCR beta chain was observed a handful of times. The target antigen is unknown. The PCR ran on 60 Vbeta and 13 Jbeta primers. Repertoires were generated with immunoSEQ multiplex PCR, while TCRdb's copy carries only in-frame clones and drops some. Here the sample spans fewer than 200,000 clones, approximately 84% being singletons. The data originate from a study of cytomegalovirus exposure and HLA in healthy donors. Broader study findings: Differences between HLA loci emerged in a later analysis of TCR association rates, with DRB1 most and HLA-C fewest.

V gave up 6 bases and J gave up 0 bases, with 6 bases separating them. The CDR3 totals 14 residues. From germline, CDR1 is LNHDA and CDR2 SQIVND (reference sequence). This chain links TRBV19 with TRBJ2-6; possible D gene TRBD1, 5 bases. The TCR sequence derives from a man aged 18 to 30 in good health and CMV-seropositive. The material sequenced was PBMCs. CDR3: CASSRDSGANVLTF. Written as DNA, the CDR3 is TGTGCCAGTAGCAGGGACTCTGGGGCCAACGTCCTGACTTTC.